This TCR beta chain emerged from a study of blood T cell repertoires in COVID-19. CDR3 length: 13 amino acids. Germline CDR1 is LNHDA and CDR2 is SQIVND (reference sequence). The V end was cut by 6 bases, the J end by 0 bases, with 9 bases between. Profiling relied on immunoSEQ multiplex PCR, and the TCRdb table lists in-frame clones only, not all of them. This table has 350,000 to 450,000 clones, 89% appearing once. Each participant's cohort was designated according to participant-reported clinical history. This chain joins TRBV19 and TRBJ2-7; D unresolved. The sequencing sample was made of PBMCs or T cells enriched from blood (not recorded which). The receptor comes from a young woman who had recovered from COVID-19. The CDR3 DNA reads TGTGCCAGTAGGCAGAAAGACTCCTACGAGCAGTACTTC. It encodes CASRQKDSYEQYF.